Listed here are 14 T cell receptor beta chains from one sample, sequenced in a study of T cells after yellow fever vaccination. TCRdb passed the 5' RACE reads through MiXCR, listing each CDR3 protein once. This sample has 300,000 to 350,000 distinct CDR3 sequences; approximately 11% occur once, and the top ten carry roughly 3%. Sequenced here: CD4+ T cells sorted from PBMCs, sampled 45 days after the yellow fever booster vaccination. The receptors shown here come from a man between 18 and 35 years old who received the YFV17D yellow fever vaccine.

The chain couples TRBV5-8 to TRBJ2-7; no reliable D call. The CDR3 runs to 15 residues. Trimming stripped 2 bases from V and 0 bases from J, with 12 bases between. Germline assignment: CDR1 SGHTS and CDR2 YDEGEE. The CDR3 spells CASSFRPMSSYEQYV. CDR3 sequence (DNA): TGTGCCAGCAGCTTCCGCCCGATGAGCTCCTACGAGCAGTACGTC.

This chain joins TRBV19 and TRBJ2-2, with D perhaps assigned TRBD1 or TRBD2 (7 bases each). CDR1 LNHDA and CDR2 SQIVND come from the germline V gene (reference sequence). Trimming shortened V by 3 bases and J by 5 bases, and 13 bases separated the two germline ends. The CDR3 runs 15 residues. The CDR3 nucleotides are TGTGCCAGTAGTATGAGACAGGGAGGGACCGGGGAGCTGTTTTTT. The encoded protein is CASSMRQGGTGELFF.

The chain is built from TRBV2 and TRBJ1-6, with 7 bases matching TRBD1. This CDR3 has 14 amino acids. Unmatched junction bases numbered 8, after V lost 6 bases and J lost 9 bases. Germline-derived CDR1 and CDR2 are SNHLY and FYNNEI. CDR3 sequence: CASRIRDRFSPLHF. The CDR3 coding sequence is TGTGCCAGCAGAATCCGGGACAGATTTTCACCCCTCCACTTT. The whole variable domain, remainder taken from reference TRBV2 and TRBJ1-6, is EPEVTQTPSHQVTQMGQEVILRCVPISNHLYFYWYRQILGQKVEFLVSFYNNEISEKSEIFDDQFSVERPDGSNFTLKIRSTKLEDSAMYFCASRIRDRFSPLHFGNGTRLTVT.

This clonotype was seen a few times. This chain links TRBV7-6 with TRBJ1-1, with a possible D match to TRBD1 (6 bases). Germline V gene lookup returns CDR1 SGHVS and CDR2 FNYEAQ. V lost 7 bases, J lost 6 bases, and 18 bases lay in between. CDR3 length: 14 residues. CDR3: CASIFRVRGAEAFF. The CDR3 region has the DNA TGTGCCAGCATCTTCCGAGTCAGGGGTGCTGAAGCTTTCTTT.

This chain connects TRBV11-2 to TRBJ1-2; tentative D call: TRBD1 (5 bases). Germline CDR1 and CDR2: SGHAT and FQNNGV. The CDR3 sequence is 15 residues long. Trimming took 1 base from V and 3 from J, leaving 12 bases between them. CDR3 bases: TGTGCCAGCAGCTTAGGGCCAGGGCTACACTATGGCTACACCTTC. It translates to CASSLGPGLHYGYTF.

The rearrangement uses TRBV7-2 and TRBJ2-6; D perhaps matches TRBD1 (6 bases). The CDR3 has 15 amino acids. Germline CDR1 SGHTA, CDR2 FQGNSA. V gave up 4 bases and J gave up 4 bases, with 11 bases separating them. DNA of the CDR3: TGTGCCAGCAGCTCTCCGACAGGCGGGGCCAACGTCCTGACTTTC. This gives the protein CASSSPTGGANVLTF.

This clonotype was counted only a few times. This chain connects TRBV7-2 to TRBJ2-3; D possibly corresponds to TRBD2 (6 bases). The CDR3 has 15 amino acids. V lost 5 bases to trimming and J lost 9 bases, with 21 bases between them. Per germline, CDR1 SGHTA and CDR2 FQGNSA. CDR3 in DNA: TGTGCCAGCAGCCCATGGGCGGGGAGGACGGGCACGCAGTATTTT. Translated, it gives CASSPWAGRTGTQYF.

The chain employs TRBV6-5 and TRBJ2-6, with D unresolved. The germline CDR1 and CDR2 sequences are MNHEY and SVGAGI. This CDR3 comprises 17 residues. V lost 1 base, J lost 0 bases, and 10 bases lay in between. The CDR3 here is CASSYFAAGSGANVLTF. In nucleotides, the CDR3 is TGTGCCAGCAGTTACTTTGCGGCAGGCTCTGGGGCCAACGTCCTGACTTTC.

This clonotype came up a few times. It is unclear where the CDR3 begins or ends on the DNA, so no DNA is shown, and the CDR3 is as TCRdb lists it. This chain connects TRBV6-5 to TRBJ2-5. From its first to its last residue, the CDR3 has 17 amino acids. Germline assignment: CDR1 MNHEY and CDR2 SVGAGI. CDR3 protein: CASSYSSPRDPVLRKHF.

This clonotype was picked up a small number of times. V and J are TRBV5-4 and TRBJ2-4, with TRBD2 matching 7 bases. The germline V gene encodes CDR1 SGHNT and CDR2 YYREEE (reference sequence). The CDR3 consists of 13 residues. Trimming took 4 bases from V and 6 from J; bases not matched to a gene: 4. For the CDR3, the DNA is TGTGCCAGCAGCCCGGGGGGTGTAAACATTCAGTACTTC. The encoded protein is CASSPGGVNIQYF. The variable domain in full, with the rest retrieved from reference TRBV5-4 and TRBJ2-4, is ETGVTQSPTHLIKTRGQQVTLRCSSQSGHNTVSWYQQALGQGPQFIFQYYREEENGRGNFPPRFSGLQFPNYSSELNVNALELDDSALYLCASSPGGVNIQYFGAGTRLSVL.

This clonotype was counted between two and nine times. CDR3 amino acids: CSVAWTVEETQYF. The CDR3 nucleotides read TGCAGCGTTGCCTGGACGGTAGAAGAGACCCAGTACTTC. The chain combines TRBV29-1 with TRBJ2-5, with no clear D. Germline lookup yields CDR1 SQVTM and CDR2 ANQGSEA. The germline V and J ends were trimmed by 4 bases and 3 bases, with 12 bases remaining between them. The CDR3 sequence is 13 residues long.

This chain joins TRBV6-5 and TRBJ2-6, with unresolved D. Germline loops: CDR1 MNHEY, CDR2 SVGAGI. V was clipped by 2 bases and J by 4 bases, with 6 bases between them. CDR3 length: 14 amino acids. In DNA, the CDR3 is TGTGCCAGCAGTTACCTATCCGGGGCCAACGTCCTGACTTTC. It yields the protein CASSYLSGANVLTF.

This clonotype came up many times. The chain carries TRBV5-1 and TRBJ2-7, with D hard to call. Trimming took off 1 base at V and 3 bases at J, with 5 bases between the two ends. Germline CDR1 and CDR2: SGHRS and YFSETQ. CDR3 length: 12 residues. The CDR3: CASSLTHYEQYV. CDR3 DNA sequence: TGCGCCAGCAGCTTGACCCACTACGAGCAGTACGTC.

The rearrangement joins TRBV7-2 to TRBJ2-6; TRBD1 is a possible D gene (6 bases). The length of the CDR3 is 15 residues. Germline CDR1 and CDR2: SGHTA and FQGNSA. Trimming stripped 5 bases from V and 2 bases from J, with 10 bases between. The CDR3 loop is CASSPRQAGANVLTF. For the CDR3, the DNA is TGTGCCAGCAGCCCTAGACAGGCTGGGGCCAACGTCCTGACTTTC. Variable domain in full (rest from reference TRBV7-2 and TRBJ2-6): GAGVSQSPSNKVTEKGKDVELRCDPISGHTALYWYRQSLGQGLEFLIYFQGNSAPDKSGLPSDRFSAERTGGSVSTLTIQRTQQEDSAVYLCASSPRQAGANVLTFGAGSRLTVL.